This paragraph covers one T cell receptor beta chain sequence. The CDR3 loop spans 15 amino acids. Germline loops: CDR1 SGHAT, CDR2 FQNNGV. The ends lost 7 bases at V and 0 bases at J; junction bases unmatched: 9. The PCR employed 60 Vbeta primers together with 13 Jbeta primers. Generated by immunoSEQ multiplex PCR, the TCRdb table keeps only in-frame clones and is missing some. In the table there are about 160,000 clones, 75% to 80% of which are singletons. This entry is derived from a study of cytomegalovirus exposure and HLA in healthy donors. The sequence came from a woman aged 50 to 65 in good health and CMV-seropositive. Sequenced material: PBMCs. The chain is built from TRBV11-2 and TRBJ2-7, with 7 bases fitting TRBD1. The CDR3 protein is CASTKQGLSSYEQYF. For the CDR3, the DNA is TGTGCCAGCACCAAACAGGGGCTGAGCTCCTACGAGCAGTACTTC.